This T cell receptor beta chain was captured by sequencing in a study of early T cells in non-severe SARS-CoV-2 infection. With 2 bases clipped from V and 0 bases from J, the junction kept 12 bases outside the gene matches. This CDR3 region has 19 residues. Germline lookup yields CDR1 SGHRS and CDR2 YFSETQ. One entry per CDR3 protein, called by TCRdb with MiXCR from the 5' RACE reads. The table has roughly 53,000 distinct CDR3 sequences, about a tenth seen once; the top ten hold less than 25%. The V call is TRBV5-1, the J call TRBJ2-2; 8 bases match TRBD1. The sequencing input was whole blood. This TCR was sampled from an adult who was a healthcare worker with PCR-confirmed SARS-CoV-2 infection or an uninfected control (not recorded which). The DNA for the CDR3 is TGCGCCAGCAGCTTTCCCATTCCCGGACAGGGATCGAACACCGGGGAGCTGTTTTTT. Protein product: CASSFPIPGQGSNTGELFF.